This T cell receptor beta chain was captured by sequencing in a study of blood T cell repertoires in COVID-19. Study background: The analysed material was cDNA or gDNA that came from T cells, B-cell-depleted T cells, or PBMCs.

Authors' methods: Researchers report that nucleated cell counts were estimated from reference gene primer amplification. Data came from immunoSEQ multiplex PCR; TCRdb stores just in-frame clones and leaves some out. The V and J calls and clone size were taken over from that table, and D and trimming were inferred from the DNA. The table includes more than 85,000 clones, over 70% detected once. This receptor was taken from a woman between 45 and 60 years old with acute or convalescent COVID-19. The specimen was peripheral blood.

The CDR3 protein is CASNPGTSGETQYF. The CDR3 bases are TGTGCCAGCAACCCCGGGACTAGCGGAGAGACCCAGTACTTC. The V gene is TRBV7-2, the J gene TRBJ2-5; TRBD2 agrees at 11 bases. Germline V gene sequence: CDR1 SGHTA, CDR2 FQGNSA. Trimming cost V 7 bases and J 4 bases; bases outside gene matches: 5. CDR3 length: 14 amino acids.